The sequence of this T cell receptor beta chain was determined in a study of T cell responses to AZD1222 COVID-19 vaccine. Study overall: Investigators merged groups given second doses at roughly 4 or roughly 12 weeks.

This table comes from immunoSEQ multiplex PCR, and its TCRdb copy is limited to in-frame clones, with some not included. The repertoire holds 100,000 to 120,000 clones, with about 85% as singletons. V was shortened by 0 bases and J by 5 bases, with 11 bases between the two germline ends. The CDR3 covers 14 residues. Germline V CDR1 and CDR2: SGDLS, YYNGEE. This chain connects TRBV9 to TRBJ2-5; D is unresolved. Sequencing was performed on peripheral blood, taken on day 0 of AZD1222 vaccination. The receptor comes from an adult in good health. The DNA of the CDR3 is TGTGCCAGCAGCGTAGGGTTAAGTGGCGAGACCCAGTACTTC. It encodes CASSVGLSGETQYF.